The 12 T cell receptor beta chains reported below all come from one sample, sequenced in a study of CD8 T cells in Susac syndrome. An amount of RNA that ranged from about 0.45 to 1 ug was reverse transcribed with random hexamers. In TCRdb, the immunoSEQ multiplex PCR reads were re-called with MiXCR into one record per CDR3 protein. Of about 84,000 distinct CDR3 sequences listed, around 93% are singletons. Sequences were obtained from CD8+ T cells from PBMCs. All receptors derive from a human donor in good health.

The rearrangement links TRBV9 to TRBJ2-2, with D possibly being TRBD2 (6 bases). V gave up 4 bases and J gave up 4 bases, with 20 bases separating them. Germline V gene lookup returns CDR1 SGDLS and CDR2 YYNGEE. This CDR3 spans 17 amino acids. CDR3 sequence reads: CASSPHGGAFSTGELFF. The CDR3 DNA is TGTGCCAGCAGCCCTCATGGCGGGGCTTTTAGCACCGGGGAGCTGTTTTTT.

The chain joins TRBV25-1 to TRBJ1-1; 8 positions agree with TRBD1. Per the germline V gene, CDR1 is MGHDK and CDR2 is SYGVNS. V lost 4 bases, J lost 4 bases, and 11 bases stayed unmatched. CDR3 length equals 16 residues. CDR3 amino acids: CASSVRDRRLGTEAFF. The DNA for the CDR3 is TGTGCCAGCAGTGTCCGGGACAGGAGGCTGGGCACTGAAGCTTTCTTT.

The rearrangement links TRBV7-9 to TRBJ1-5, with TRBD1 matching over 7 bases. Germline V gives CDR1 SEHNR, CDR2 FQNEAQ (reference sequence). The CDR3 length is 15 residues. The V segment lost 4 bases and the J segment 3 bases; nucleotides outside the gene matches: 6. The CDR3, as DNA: TGTGCCAGCAGCTCCGGGACAGTATACAATCAGCCCCAGCATTTT. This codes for CASSSGTVYNQPQHF.

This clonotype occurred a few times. In DNA form, the CDR3 reads TGTGCCAGCAGCCGGACGGGCGAGCAGTACTTC. Protein: CASSRTGEQYF. This rearrangement joins TRBV7-9 to TRBJ2-7; D remains ambiguous. Between the trimmed V and J ends, which lost 5 bases and 6 bases, there was a span of 8 bases. The CDR3 is 11 amino acids. Germline CDR1 is SEHNR and CDR2 is FQNEAQ (reference sequence). Looking up the rest from reference TRBV7-9 and TRBJ2-7 gives the full variable domain: DTGVSQNPRHKITKRGQNVTFRCDPISEHNRLYWYRQTLGQGPEFLTYFQNEAQLEKSRLLSDRFSAERPKGSFSTLEIQRTEQGDSAMYLCASSRTGEQYFGPGTRLTVT.

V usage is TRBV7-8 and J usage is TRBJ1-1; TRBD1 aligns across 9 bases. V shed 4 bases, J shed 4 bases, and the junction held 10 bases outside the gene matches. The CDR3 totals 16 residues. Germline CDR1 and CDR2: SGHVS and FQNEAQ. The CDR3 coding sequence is TGTGCCAGCAGCTGGGACAGGGCAAGTTCGAGCACTGAAGCTTTCTTT. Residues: CASSWDRASSSTEAFF.

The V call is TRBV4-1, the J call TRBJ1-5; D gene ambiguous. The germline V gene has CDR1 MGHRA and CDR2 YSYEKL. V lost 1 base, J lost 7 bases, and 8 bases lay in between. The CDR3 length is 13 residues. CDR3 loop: CASSQGVVQPQHF. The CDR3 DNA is TGCGCCAGCAGCCAAGGTGTCGTGCAGCCCCAGCATTTT.

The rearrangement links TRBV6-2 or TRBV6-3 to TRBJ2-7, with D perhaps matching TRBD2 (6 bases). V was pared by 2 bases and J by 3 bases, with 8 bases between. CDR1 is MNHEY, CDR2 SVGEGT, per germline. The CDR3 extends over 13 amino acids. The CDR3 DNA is TGTGCCAGCAGTTACGGAGGGAACTACGAGCAGTACTTC. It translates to CASSYGGNYEQYF.

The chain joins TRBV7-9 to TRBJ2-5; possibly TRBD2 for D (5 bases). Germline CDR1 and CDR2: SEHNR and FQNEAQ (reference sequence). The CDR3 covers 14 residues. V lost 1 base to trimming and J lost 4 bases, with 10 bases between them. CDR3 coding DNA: TGTGCCAGCAGCTTAGTTGAGGGTGGAGAGACCCAGTACTTC. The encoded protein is CASSLVEGGETQYF.

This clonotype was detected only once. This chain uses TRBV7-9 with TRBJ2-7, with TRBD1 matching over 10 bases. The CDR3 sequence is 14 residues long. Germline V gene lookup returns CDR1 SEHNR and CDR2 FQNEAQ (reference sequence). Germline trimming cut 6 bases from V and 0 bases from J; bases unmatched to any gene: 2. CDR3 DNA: TGTGCCAGCAGTCGGACAGGGGGCTCCTACGAGCAGTACTTC. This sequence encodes CASSRTGGSYEQYF.

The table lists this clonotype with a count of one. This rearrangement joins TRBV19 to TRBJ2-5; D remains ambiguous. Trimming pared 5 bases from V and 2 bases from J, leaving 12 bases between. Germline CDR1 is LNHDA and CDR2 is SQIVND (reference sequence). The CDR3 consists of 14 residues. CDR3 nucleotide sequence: TGTGCCAGTAGTCCCCGCGGTTTACAAGAGACCCAGTACTTC. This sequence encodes CASSPRGLQETQYF.

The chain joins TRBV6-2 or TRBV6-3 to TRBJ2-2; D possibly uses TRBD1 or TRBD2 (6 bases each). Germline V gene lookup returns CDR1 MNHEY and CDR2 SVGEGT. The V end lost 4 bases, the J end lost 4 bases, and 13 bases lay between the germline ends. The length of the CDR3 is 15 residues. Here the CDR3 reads CASSSGGPGTGELFF. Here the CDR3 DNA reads TGTGCCAGCAGTTCCGGGGGCCCGGGCACCGGGGAGCTGTTTTTT.

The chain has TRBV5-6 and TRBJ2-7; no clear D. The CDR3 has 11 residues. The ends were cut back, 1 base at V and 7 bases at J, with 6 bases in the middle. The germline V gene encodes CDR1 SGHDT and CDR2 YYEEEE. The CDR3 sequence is CASSLMGEQYF. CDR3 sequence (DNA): TGTGCCAGCAGCTTGATGGGGGAGCAGTACTTC.